Below are 10 T cell receptor beta chains sequenced from a single sample in a study of pediatric ulcerative colitis. Method: immunoSEQ multiplex PCR; TCRdb's copy keeps in-frame clones and lacks some. The sample holds about 64,000 clones; 70% to 85% are singletons and the top ten take 5.2%. The sample consisted of blood. These receptors were taken from a boy aged 10-17 years with moderate ulcerative colitis.

This clone appeared a single time. The chain combines TRBV15 with TRBJ1-3; 8 nucleotides line up with TRBD1. In germline, CDR1 is LNHNV, CDR2 YYDKDF (reference sequence). The CDR3 consists of 15 residues. The V and J ends lost 0 bases and 4 bases, in that order; junction bases with no gene match: 2. CDR3 coding DNA: TGTGCCACCAGCAGAGATCAGGGGGCGGGAAACACCATATATTTT. It encodes CATSRDQGAGNTIYF. The full variable domain, completed using reference TRBV15 and TRBJ1-3, is DAMVIQNPRYQVTQFGKPVTLSCSQTLNHNVMYWYQQKSSQAPKLLFHYYDKDFNNEADTPDNFQSRRPNTSFCFLDIRSPGLGDTAMYLCATSRDQGAGNTIYFGEGSWLTVV.

The rearrangement joins TRBV11-2 to TRBJ1-1; D call uncertain. Looked up from germline, CDR1 is SGHAT and CDR2 is FQNNGV. The CDR3 spans 14 residues. The V end was cut by 0 bases, the J end by 4 bases, with 9 bases between. The CDR3 region has the DNA TGTGCCAGCAGCTTAGACCCTTACAGCACTGAAGCTTTCTTT. Translation gives CASSLDPYSTEAFF. Looking up the rest from reference TRBV11-2 and TRBJ1-1 gives the full variable domain: EAGVAQSPRYKIIEKRQSVAFWCNPISGHATLYWYQQILGQGPKLLIQFQNNGVVDDSQLPKDRFSAERLKGVDSTLKIQPAKLEDSAVYLCASSLDPYSTEAFFGQGTRLTVV.

V usage is TRBV5-1 and J usage is TRBJ2-3; D uncertain. The CDR3 is 14 residues long. V lost 4 bases and J 0 bases, leaving 9 bases between the germline ends. CDR1 and CDR2 (germline): SGHRS, YFSETQ. The CDR3 reads CASSPRTSTDTQYF. CDR3 bases: TGCGCCAGCAGCCCCCGGACCAGCACAGATACGCAGTATTTT.

The rearrangement joins TRBV5-4 to TRBJ2-1; a possible D gene is TRBD2 (6 bases). The CDR3 consists of 15 residues. V lost 0 bases and J lost 3, with 10 bases in between. Per germline, CDR1 SGHNT and CDR2 YYREEE (reference sequence). The DNA for the CDR3 is TGTGCCAGCAGCTTGGGGCAGGGACTCTACAATGAGCAGTTCTTC. As protein: CASSLGQGLYNEQFF.

The rearrangement joins TRBV27 to TRBJ2-1; D may correspond to TRBD1 or TRBD2 (6 bases each). CDR1 is MNHEY, CDR2 SMNVEV, per germline (reference sequence). Trimming stripped 3 bases from V and 3 bases from J, with 12 bases between. The CDR3 extends over 15 amino acids. The CDR3 DNA reads as TGTGCCAGCAGTTTTCGAGGGGGGAACTACAATGAGCAGTTCTTC. Encoded protein: CASSFRGGNYNEQFF.

The V call is TRBV2, the J call TRBJ2-7, with D uncertain. Germline CDR1 is SNHLY and CDR2 is FYNNEI. The V and J ends lost 5 bases and 2 bases respectively, with 10 bases between them. This CDR3 is 13 amino acids long. The CDR3 DNA follows: TGTGCCAGCAGTCTTAAACCCGCCTACGAGCAGTACTTC. It is translated as CASSLKPAYEQYF.

This sequence joins TRBV14 and TRBJ2-7, with 7 bases identical to TRBD1. The V and J ends lost 6 bases and 7 bases, in that order; junction bases with no gene match: 15. Germline CDR1 is SGHDN and CDR2 is FVKESK. The CDR3 totals 15 residues. CDR3 sequence: CASRLSGTADSEQYF. CDR3 sequence (DNA): TGTGCCAGCAGATTATCCGGGACAGCGGATTCGGAGCAGTACTTC. The full variable domain, in which reference TRBV14 and TRBJ2-7 provide the parts outside the CDR3, is EAGVTQFPSHSVIEKGQTVTLRCDPISGHDNLYWYRRVMGKEIKFLLHFVKESKQDESGMPNNRFLAERTGGTYSTLKVQPAELEDSGVYFCASRLSGTADSEQYFGPGTRLTVT.

V usage is TRBV5-1 and J usage is TRBJ2-3; D gene uncertain. Germline CDR1 SGHRS, CDR2 YFSETQ. Trimming removed 0 bases from V and 3 bases from J, with 14 bases in between. The CDR3 covers 16 residues. Written as DNA, the CDR3 is TGCGCCAGCAGCTTGGTCTCCGGTCCGGCTACAGATACGCAGTATTTT. Its translation: CASSLVSGPATDTQYF. The complete variable domain, with remaining parts taken from reference TRBV5-1 and TRBJ2-3, reads KAGVTQTPRYLIKTRGQQVTLSCSPISGHRSVSWYQQTPGQGLQFLFEYFSETQRNKGNFPGRFSGRQFSNSRSEMNVSTLELGDSALYLCASSLVSGPATDTQYFGPGTRLTVL.

CDR3 in DNA: TGTGCCTGGACGGCAGGAAACTCCTACGAGCAGTACTTC. Translating gives CAWTAGNSYEQYF. The J gene is TRBJ2-7, the V gene TRBV30, with unresolved D. Germline lookup yields CDR1 GTSNPN and CDR2 SVGIG (reference sequence). Trimming shortened V by 4 bases and J by 0 bases, and 10 bases separated the two germline ends. The CDR3 has 13 residues. The variable domain in full, with the rest retrieved from reference TRBV30 and TRBJ2-7, is SQTIHQWPATLVQPVGSPLSLECTVEGTSNPNLYWYRQAAGRGLQLLFYSVGIGQISSEVPQNLSASRPQDRQFILSSKKLLLSDSGFYLCAWTAGNSYEQYFGPGTRLTVT.

This clone was counted once. This rearrangement joins TRBV11-2 to TRBJ1-1; D remains ambiguous. The CDR3 spans 13 residues. The germline V and J ends were trimmed by 1 base and 5 bases, with 8 bases remaining between them. The V gene's germline CDR1 is SGHAT and CDR2 FQNNGV. The CDR3 region is CASSLGAGTEAFF. The CDR3 DNA reads TGTGCCAGCAGCTTAGGGGCAGGAACTGAAGCTTTCTTT.